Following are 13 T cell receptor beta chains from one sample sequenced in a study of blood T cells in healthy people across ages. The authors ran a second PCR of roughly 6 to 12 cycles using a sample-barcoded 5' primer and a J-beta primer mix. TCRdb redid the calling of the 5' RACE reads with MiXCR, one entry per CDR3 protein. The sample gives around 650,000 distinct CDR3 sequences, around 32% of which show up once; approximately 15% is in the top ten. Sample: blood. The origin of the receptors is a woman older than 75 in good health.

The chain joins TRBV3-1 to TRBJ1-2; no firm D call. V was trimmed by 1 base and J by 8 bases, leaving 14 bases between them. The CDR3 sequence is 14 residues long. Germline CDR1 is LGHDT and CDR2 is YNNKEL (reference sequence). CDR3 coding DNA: TGTGCCAGCAGCCAAGCCCCACGGGCGGGCGGCTACACCTTC. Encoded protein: CASSQAPRAGGYTF.

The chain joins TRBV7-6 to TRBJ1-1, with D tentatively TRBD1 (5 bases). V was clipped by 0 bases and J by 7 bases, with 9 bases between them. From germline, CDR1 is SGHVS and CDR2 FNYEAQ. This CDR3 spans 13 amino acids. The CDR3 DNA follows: TGTGCCAGCAGCTTAGCAGGGGTGGGTGAAGCTTTCTTT. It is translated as CASSLAGVGEAFF.

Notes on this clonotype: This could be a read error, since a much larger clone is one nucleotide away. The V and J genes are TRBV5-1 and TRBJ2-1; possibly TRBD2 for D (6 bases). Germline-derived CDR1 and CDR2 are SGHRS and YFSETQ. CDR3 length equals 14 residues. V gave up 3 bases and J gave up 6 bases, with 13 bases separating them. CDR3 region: CASSWAGFLNEQFF. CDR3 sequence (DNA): TGCGCCAGCAGCTGGGCGGGGTTCCTCAATGAGCAGTTCTTC.

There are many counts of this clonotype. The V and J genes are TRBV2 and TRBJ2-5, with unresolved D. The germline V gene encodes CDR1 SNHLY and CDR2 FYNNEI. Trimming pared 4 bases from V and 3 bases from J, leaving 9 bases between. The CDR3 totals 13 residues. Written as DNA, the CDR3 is TGTGCCAGCAGTGTGAGCAGGAAAGAGACCCAGTACTTC. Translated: CASSVSRKETQYF.

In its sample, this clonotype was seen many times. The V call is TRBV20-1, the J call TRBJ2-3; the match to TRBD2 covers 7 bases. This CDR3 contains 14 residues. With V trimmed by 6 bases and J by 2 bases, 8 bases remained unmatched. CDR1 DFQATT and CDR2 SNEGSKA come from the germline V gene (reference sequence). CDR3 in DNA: TGCAGTGCGCCGGGACTACAACTCACAGATACGCAGTATTTT. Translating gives CSAPGLQLTDTQYF.

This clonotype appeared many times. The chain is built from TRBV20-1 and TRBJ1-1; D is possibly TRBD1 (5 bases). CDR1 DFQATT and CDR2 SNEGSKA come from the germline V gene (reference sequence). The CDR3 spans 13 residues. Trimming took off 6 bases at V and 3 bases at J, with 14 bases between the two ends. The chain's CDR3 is CSATAGGDTEAFF. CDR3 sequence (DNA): TGCAGTGCGACAGCAGGAGGGGACACTGAAGCTTTCTTT.

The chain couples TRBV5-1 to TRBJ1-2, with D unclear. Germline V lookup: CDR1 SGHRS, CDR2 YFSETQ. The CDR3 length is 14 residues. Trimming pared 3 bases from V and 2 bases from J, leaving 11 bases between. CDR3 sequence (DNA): TGCGCCAGCAGCTGGGAAAGCGTAAACTATGGCTACACCTTC. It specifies CASSWESVNYGYTF.

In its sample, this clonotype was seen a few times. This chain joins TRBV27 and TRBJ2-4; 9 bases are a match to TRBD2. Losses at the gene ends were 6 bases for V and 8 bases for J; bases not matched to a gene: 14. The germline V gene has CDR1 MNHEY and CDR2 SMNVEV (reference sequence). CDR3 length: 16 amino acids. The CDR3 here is CASRPAGGGETYIQYF. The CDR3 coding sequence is TGTGCCAGCAGACCTGCGGGAGGGGGCGAGACGTACATTCAGTACTTC.

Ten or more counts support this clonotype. The DNA of the CDR3 is TGTGCCAGCAGCTTAGCGCGACAGGCCCCTACCTACGAGCAGTACTTC. This sequence encodes CASSLARQAPTYEQYF. The chain combines TRBV7-2 with TRBJ2-7; weak D call: TRBD1 (6 bases). V lost 0 bases and J 2 bases, leaving 14 bases between the germline ends. Germline CDR1 reads SGHTA; CDR2 reads FQGNSA. This CDR3 comprises 16 residues.

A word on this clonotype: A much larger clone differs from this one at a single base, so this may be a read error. The chain's CDR3 is CSANEQGYEQYF. The CDR3 DNA sequence: TGCAGTGCAAACGAACAGGGCTACGAGCAGTACTTC. This chain uses TRBV20-1 with TRBJ2-7, with D possibly being TRBD1 (6 bases). Trimming stripped 6 bases from V and 3 bases from J, with 12 bases between. There are 12 residues in the CDR3. Germline values: CDR1 DFQATT, CDR2 SNEGSKA (reference sequence).

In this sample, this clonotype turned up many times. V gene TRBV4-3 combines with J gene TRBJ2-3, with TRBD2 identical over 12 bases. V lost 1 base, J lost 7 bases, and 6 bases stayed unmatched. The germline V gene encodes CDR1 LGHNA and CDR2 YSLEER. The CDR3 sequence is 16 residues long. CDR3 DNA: TGCGCCAGCAGCCAAGGCGCTAGCGGGGGGGCGAATACGCAGTATTTT. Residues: CASSQGASGGANTQYF.

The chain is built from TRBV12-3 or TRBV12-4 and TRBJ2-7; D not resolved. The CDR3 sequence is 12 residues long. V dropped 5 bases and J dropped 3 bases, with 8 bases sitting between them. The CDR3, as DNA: TGTGCCAGCAGTCCTCACCTCTACGAGCAGTACTTC. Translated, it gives CASSPHLYEQYF.

CDR3 nucleotides: TGTGCCATCACGGCGGGACGGGCGGAGACCCAGTACTTC. The encoded protein is CAITAGRAETQYF. This chain joins TRBV10-3 and TRBJ2-7; perhaps TRBD2 as D (6 bases). The tail of the sequence fits TRBJ2-5 better, so the J call may be wrong. Looked up from germline, CDR1 is ENHRY and CDR2 is SYGVKD. The CDR3 extends over 13 amino acids.